This is a list of T cell receptor beta chains from one sample in a study of identical twins. TCRdb independently ran MiXCR on the 5' RACE reads; one entry per CDR3 protein. Here the sample spans 420,000 or so distinct CDR3 sequences, around 18% being singletons. Sequencing was performed on naive T cells sorted from blood. These TCRs come from a man in his forties or fifties in good health. Both conserved end residues are part of each CDR3.

CDR3: CASSKSGDTGEGELFF; V: TRBV21-1
CDR3: CASTTLAGGFNEQFF; V: TRBV19
CDR3: CASTSGLAETQYF; V: TRBV11-1
CDR3: CASSWSGVAEAFF; V: TRBV5-1
CDR3: CASSPTGVAGELFF; V: TRBV7-2
CDR3: CASMNRGSYEQYF; V: TRBV6-2/TRBV6-3
CDR3: CASSLETAIYNDRQFF; V: TRBV5-5
CDR3: CASSWPSGSPGPYEQYF; V: TRBV7-2
CDR3: CASSFGLAGGPFNEQFF; V: TRBV5-1
CDR3: CRLAGGTGSSYNEQFF; V: TRBV20-1
CDR3: CASRTDVALENIQYF; V: TRBV5-1
CDR3: CASSGLSRAEQFF; V: TRBV25-1
CDR3: CAISEDGGSSYEQYF; V: TRBV10-3
CDR3: CASSLDWAEQFF; V: TRBV7-2